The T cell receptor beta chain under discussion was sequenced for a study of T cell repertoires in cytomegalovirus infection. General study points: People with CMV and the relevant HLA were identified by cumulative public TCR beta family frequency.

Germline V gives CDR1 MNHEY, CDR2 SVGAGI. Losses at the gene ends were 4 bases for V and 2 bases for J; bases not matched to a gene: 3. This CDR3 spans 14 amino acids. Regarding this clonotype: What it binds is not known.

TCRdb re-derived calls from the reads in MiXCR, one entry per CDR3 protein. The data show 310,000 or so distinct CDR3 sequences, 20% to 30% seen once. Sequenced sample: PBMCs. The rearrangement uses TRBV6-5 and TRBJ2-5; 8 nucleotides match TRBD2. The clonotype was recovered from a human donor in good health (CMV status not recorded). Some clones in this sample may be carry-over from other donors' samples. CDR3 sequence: CASSSPSGQETQYF. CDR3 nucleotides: TGTGCCAGCAGTTCGCCTAGCGGGCAAGAGACCCAGTACTTC.